This T cell receptor (beta chain) was sequenced for a study of blood T cell repertoires in COVID-19. Study information: Samples representing acute and convalescent COVID-19 were sourced from the United States, Italy and Spain. T cells, B-cell-depleted T cells, or PBMCs supplied cDNA or gDNA.

How the authors handled the data: It was from reference gene primer amplification that nucleated cell counts were estimated. The assay was immunoSEQ multiplex PCR, and TCRdb's table has in-frame clones only and misses some. That table is the source of V, J and clone size, and D and trimming were worked out from the DNA. The sample yields a few hundred thousand clones, 85% seen once. The V gene's germline CDR1 is MNHEY and CDR2 SVGEGT. The CDR3 totals 13 residues. V dropped 1 base and J dropped 4 bases, with 5 bases sitting between them. Sequencing used peripheral blood. The sequence came from a woman aged 45-59 years with active or convalescent COVID-19. The gene calls are TRBV6-2 or TRBV6-3 and TRBJ2-1; no definite D call. CDR3 in amino acids: CASSYLRYNEQFF. In DNA, the CDR3 is TGTGCCAGCAGTTACTTGCGGTACAATGAGCAGTTCTTC.